This TCR beta chain was found in a study of T cell responses to AZD1222 COVID-19 vaccine. Analyses pooled second doses at about 4 or about 12 weeks. Study-wide findings and caveats: Mostly white British, mostly female donors; authors suggested clonal diversity may be underestimated. There were vaccine-associated CD4 TCRs across spike, dominant at 160-218 and 743-854. The study reported that nearly half of spike-specific TCRs target unmutated variant regions.

Generated by immunoSEQ multiplex PCR, the TCRdb table keeps only in-frame clones and is missing some. This sample has hundreds of thousands of clones, with approximately 94% found just once. In regard to this clone: The antigen is undetermined.

The germline V gene has CDR1 SGHDT and CDR2 YYEEEE. J was trimmed by 2 bases and V by 4 bases; bases with no gene match: 8. The CDR3 consists of 16 residues. The clonotype originates from an adult who received the AZD1222 COVID-19 vaccine. The chain employs TRBV5-6 and TRBJ2-2; 7 positions agree with TRBD1. The input for sequencing was peripheral blood, taken 28 days after the second AZD1222 dose. The CDR3 nucleotides are TGTGCCAGCAGCCCAAAATGGGACAGTAACACCGGGGAGCTGTTTTTT. This gives the protein CASSPKWDSNTGELFF.